The present T cell receptor (beta chain) was sequenced within a study of blood T cells in healthy people across ages. The CDR3 is 14 residues long. Germline CDR1 SNHLY, CDR2 FYNNEI. A second about 6 to 12 cycle PCR used barcoded and J-beta primers. TCRdb itself ran the 5' RACE reads through MiXCR, one entry per CDR3 protein. Of about 800,000 distinct CDR3 sequences listed, 25% are singletons. This sample also appeared in a second study, on T cells of mothers and their children. This second study says: RNA was extracted, and all of it went into cDNA synthesis at about 1.6 ug per 15 ul.

This chain uses TRBV2 with TRBJ2-7; the D gene is possibly TRBD1 (6 bases). The J call is in doubt because the DNA end fits TRBJ2-5 better. The sequence derives from a boy aged 5-17 years in good health. Sequencing was performed on blood. This chain's CDR3 is CASKTTGPQETQYF. In DNA form, the CDR3 reads TGTGCCAGCAAAACGACAGGACCGCAAGAGACCCAGTACTTC.